Shown below are 6 T cell receptor beta chains from a single sample sequenced in a study of shared clonotypes between healthy human individuals. Libraries were prepared by immunoSEQ multiplex PCR; TCRdb keeps only in-frame clonotypes and omits some of them. Of roughly 2 million clones listed, around 95% are singletons. Sample: naive CD4+ T cells sorted from blood. Subset denoted: CD45RA+ positively selected. The receptor set was obtained from a man aged 18 to 35 in good health.

The V and J genes are TRBV7-6 and TRBJ1-6; TRBD1 agrees at 7 bases. This CDR3 is built from 15 residues. After removal of 1 base from V and 7 bases from J, the junction contained 4 bases not matched to a gene. Germline-derived CDR1 and CDR2 are SGHVS and FNYEAQ. This CDR3 reads CASSLESGGNSPLHF. CDR3 sequence (DNA): TGTGCCAGCAGCTTAGAGTCAGGGGGGAATTCACCCCTCCACTTT.

The V call is TRBV4-1, the J call TRBJ2-3; 16 nucleotides agree with TRBD2. The junction had 8 bases not matched to a gene; V was cut back by 1 base and J by 4 bases. This CDR3 is built from 19 residues. Looked up from germline, CDR1 is MGHRA and CDR2 is YSYEKL. The CDR3 is CASSQAGTSGRAGADTQYF. CDR3 DNA sequence: TGCGCCAGCAGCCAAGCAGGGACTAGCGGGAGGGCCGGTGCAGATACGCAGTATTTT.

V and J are TRBV30 and TRBJ1-3, with no clear D. V lost 0 bases and J 0 bases, leaving 12 bases between the germline ends. Per the germline V gene, CDR1 is GTSNPN and CDR2 is SVGIG (reference sequence). This CDR3 comprises 16 residues. CDR3 sequence (DNA): TGTGCCTGGAGTGTATTCGGGTCTCCCTCTGGAAACACCATATATTTT. Translation: CAWSVFGSPSGNTIYF.

This clone came up a few times. One junction end disagrees with the germline gene, perhaps due to a read error. V and J are TRBV7-7 and TRBJ2-5; D uncertain. Germline V gives CDR1 SSHAT, CDR2 FNYEAQ (reference sequence). The CDR3 is made up of 14 amino acids. CDR3 loop: CASSFIGTDGTQYF. The CDR3 bases are TGTGCTAGCAGCTTTATAGGCACCGATGGGACCCAGTACTTC.

V and J are TRBV9 and TRBJ1-1; tentative D call: TRBD1 (5 bases). Germline V gene sequence: CDR1 SGDLS, CDR2 YYNGEE. V was clipped by 4 bases and J by 1 base, with 14 bases between them. The CDR3 sequence is 15 residues long. CDR3 protein: CASSLLGTPNTEAFF. CDR3 coding DNA: TGTGCCAGCAGCCTCTTGGGGACCCCGAACACTGAAGCTTTCTTT.

This chain joins TRBV6-5 and TRBJ1-1; D is unclear. CDR3 length: 13 amino acids. Germline V gene sequence: CDR1 MNHEY, CDR2 SVGAGI. V was trimmed by 4 bases and J by 0 bases, leaving 6 bases between them. CDR3 DNA sequence: TGTGCCAGCAGTTCACCCATGAACACTGAAGCTTTCTTT. Translation gives CASSSPMNTEAFF.